A selection of T cell receptor beta chains follows, all from one sample in a study of blood T cell repertoires in COVID-19. This table comes from immunoSEQ multiplex PCR, and its TCRdb copy is limited to in-frame clones, with some not included. The table shows about 270,000 clones, with approximately 91% occurring only once. The sequenced sample was PBMCs or T cells enriched from blood (not recorded which). These receptors were obtained from a woman aged 40 to 50 with acute COVID-19. The CDR3 runs from the conserved cysteine through the conserved F or W. D genes are given only for firm matches. Clone size is not always given. Where it is, it says once, few, many or a class for expanded clones.

V gene	D gene	J gene	clone size	CDR3 DNA	CDR3 protein
TRBV5-4	TRBD2	TRBJ2-1	NA	TGTGCCAGCAGCTTGGAGGGACTAGCGCACAATGAGCAGTTCTTC	CASSLEGLAHNEQFF
TRBV10-3	TRBD1	TRBJ1-3	NA	TGTGCCATCCGCCGGACAGGGGTCGACTCTGGAAACACCATATATTTT	CAIRRTGVDSGNTIYF
TRBV19	NA	TRBJ1-2	NA	TGTGCCAGTAGCCCAGCCCCCTCGAGGTATGGCTACACCTTC	CASSPAPSRYGYTF
TRBV5-6	NA	TRBJ1-5	NA	TGTGCCAGCAGCTTGGCCGGGGGGCGCCAGCCCCAGCATTTT	CASSLAGGRQPQHF
TRBV13	TRBD1	TRBJ2-5	once	TGTGCCAGCAGCCCGGGCAGGGGGCTTGAGACCCAGTACTTC	CASSPGRGLETQYF
TRBV19	TRBD2	TRBJ2-3	few	TGTGCCAGTAGCAAGGGGGCGGGAGGGCCCTCAGATACGCAGTATTTT	CASSKGAGGPSDTQYF
TRBV5-4	NA	TRBJ2-5	NA	TGTGCCAGCAGCTTGGATGGCTTCAAAGAGACCCAGTACTTC	CASSLDGFKETQYF
TRBV11-3	NA	TRBJ2-3	NA	TGTGCCAGCCTCACAGATACGCAGTATTTT	CASLTDTQYF
TRBV29-1	TRBD1	TRBJ1-1	NA	TGCAGCGCCTCGCAGGGGGGGAACACTGAAGCTTTCTTT	CSASQGGNTEAFF
TRBV19	NA	TRBJ1-2	few	TGTGCCAGTAGTGCCTCCAGACGAGGTGGCTACACCTTC	CASSASRRGGYTF
TRBV6-5	TRBD1	TRBJ1-5	once	TGTGCCAGCAGTCATACAGGGGGCCCCAGTCAGCCCCAGCATTTT	CASSHTGGPSQPQHF
TRBV5-6	TRBD1	TRBJ2-2	NA	TGTGCCAGCAGCGTCCGGGACAGGGGGGTCACCGGGGAGCTGTTTTTT	CASSVRDRGVTGELFF
TRBV7-8	NA	TRBJ1-5	NA	TGTGCCAGCAGCCGGTCCGACGGCATAGCTGGTCAGCCCCAGCATTTT	CASSRSDGIAGQPQHF
TRBV12-3/TRBV12-4	NA	TRBJ1-6	NA	TGTGCCAGCAGTTTTCAGGGGAAAAGGTCCCTCCACTTT	CASSFQGKRSLHF
TRBV18	TRBD1	TRBJ2-4	NA	TGTGCCAGCTCACCAACAGGGGGCGCGAGGAACATTCAGTACTTC	CASSPTGGARNIQYF
TRBV9	NA	TRBJ1-2	NA	TGTGCCAGCGCCCCGAACGCCCAAGCCTATGGCTACACCTTC	CASAPNAQAYGYTF
TRBV7-7	NA	TRBJ2-3	NA	TGTGCCAGCAGCTCTGGAGGTTTTAGCACAGATACGCAGTATTTT	CASSSGGFSTDTQYF
TRBV6-1	TRBD2	TRBJ2-7	NA	TGTGCCAGCAGTGAGTTGGGATTAGCGGGCTCAACCCCTAACGAGCAGTACTTC	CASSELGLAGSTPNEQYF
TRBV21-1	NA	TRBJ2-7	once	TGTGCCAGCAGCCCCAGGGTGGTAAGGGCCCCCTACGAGCAGTACTTC	CASSPRVVRAPYEQYF
TRBV5-6	NA	TRBJ1-5	NA	TGTGCCAGCAGCCGCAGGGGCACCGGTAATCAGCCCCAGCATTTT	CASSRRGTGNQPQHF
TRBV6-6	TRBD1	TRBJ1-6	NA	TGTGCCAGCAGCGACTCTAGCGCGACAGGGGCCAGCTCCTATAATTCACCCCTCCACTTT	CASSDSSATGASSYNSPLHF
TRBV6-6	NA	TRBJ2-7	NA	TGTGCCAGCAGTTACCCCGGGTTGAGCGAGCAGTACTTC	CASSYPGLSEQYF
TRBV2	TRBD1	TRBJ2-2	NA	TGTGCCAGCAGATCCGGGACAGGGTTCACCGGGGAGCTGTTTTTT	CASRSGTGFTGELFF
TRBV2	NA	TRBJ1-6	NA	TGTGCCAGCAGTGAAGACAGAAATTCACCCCTCCACTTT	CASSEDRNSPLHF
TRBV5-4	NA	TRBJ2-1	NA	TGTGCCAGCAGCCTCAAAACAGGGAATGAGCAGTTCTTC	CASSLKTGNEQFF
TRBV27	NA	TRBJ1-1	NA	TGTGCCAGCATGCACGATGCCCGGGGGGGCACTGAAGCTTTCTTT	CASMHDARGGTEAFF
TRBV30	NA	TRBJ1-2	NA	TGTGCCTGGAGTGTAGGGCAGGGTTATGGCTACACCTTC	CAWSVGQGYGYTF